This entry lists 20 T cell receptor beta chains sequenced from one sample in a study of regulatory T cells in long-lasting Graves disease. The time point: persistent/refractory GD, antithyroid drugs over 5 years with positive TRAb. From PBMCs, RNA was extracted and then used to make the TCR library. Arm-PCR of CDR3 regions with iRepertoire HTBI primers generated TCR beta libraries. TCRdb reprocessed the multiplex PCR reads with MiXCR, giving one entry per CDR3 protein. The profile covers 310,000 or so distinct CDR3 sequences, with around 20% appearing a single time and 45% to 70% taken by the ten largest. Specimen: peripheral blood mononuclear cells (PBMCs), collected when the disease was refractory, from a patient treated with antithyroid drugs. These receptors were obtained from a female donor with Graves disease.

About this clonotype: A clone one base away is much larger, so this may be a read error. This chain joins TRBV12-3 or TRBV12-4 and TRBJ2-5, with 8 bases aligning to TRBD1. V shed 3 bases and J 6 bases; nucleotides not matched to a gene: 12. CDR3 length: 16 residues. The CDR3: CASSFIRDRSSQTQYF. The CDR3 DNA sequence: TGTGCCAGCAGTTTTATCCGGGACAGGAGTTCGCAGACCCAGTACTTC.

The rearrangement uses TRBV6-2 or TRBV6-3 and TRBJ2-1; maybe TRBD1 (6 bases). V lost 4 bases to trimming and J lost 3 bases, with 7 bases between them. Germline CDR1 is MNHEY and CDR2 is SVGEGT. CDR3 length: 13 amino acids. CDR3 DNA: TGTGCCAGCAGTTTGACAGGCTACAATGAGCAGTTCTTC. This gives the protein CASSLTGYNEQFF.

The table lists this clonotype with many counts. This chain links TRBV11-2 with TRBJ1-2, with D perhaps matching TRBD1 (6 bases). Germline CDR1 SGHAT, CDR2 FQNNGV. The CDR3 totals 14 residues. V was shortened by 5 bases and J by 2 bases, with 12 bases between the two germline ends. The CDR3 sequence: CASSGQGKNYGYTF. The CDR3 DNA reads as TGTGCCAGCAGCGGCCAGGGGAAAAACTATGGCTACACCTTC.

This clonotype was picked up many times. V is TRBV6-1 and J is TRBJ1-2; D is undetermined. V was cut by 5 bases and J by 4 bases, with 14 bases left in between. The CDR3 contains 14 residues. The germline V gene has CDR1 MNHNS and CDR2 SASEGT. The CDR3: CASSPLADGYGYTF. The CDR3 region has the DNA TGTGCCAGCAGTCCCCTTGCCGACGGCTATGGCTACACCTTC.

CDR3 sequence (DNA): TGTGCCAGCAGCAAGACAGGTACCGTTGAGCAGTTCTTC. It yields the protein CASSKTGTVEQFF. The rearrangement links TRBV7-3 to TRBJ2-1; maybe TRBD1 (6 bases). This CDR3 contains 13 residues. Trimming took 5 bases from V and 9 from J, leaving 14 bases between them. The germline V gene has CDR1 SGHTA and CDR2 FQGTGA.

The chain recombines TRBV7-6 with TRBJ1-1; D possibly corresponds to TRBD1 (5 bases). The germline CDR1 and CDR2 sequences are SGHVS and FNYEAQ. Trimming pared 1 base from V and 3 bases from J, leaving 12 bases between. This CDR3 spans 15 amino acids. CDR3 DNA sequence: TGTGCCAGCAGCTTAGAGGAGGGACGGGACACTGAAGCTTTCTTT. Translating it yields CASSLEEGRDTEAFF. The full variable domain, in which reference TRBV7-6 and TRBJ1-1 provide the parts outside the CDR3, is GAGVSQSPRYKVTKRGQDVALRCDPISGHVSLYWYRQALGQGPEFLTYFNYEAQQDKSGLPNDRFSAERPEGSISTLTIQRTEQRDSAMYRCASSLEEGRDTEAFFGQGTRLTVV.

The sample holds a few counts of this clonotype. The rearrangement links TRBV6-1 to TRBJ2-7; possibly TRBD1 for D (5 bases). The CDR3 length is 12 residues. Germline CDR1 reads MNHNS; CDR2 reads SASEGT. V shed 7 bases and J shed 2 bases, with 9 bases lying between them. CDR3 sequence: CASTQGAYEQYF. CDR3 nucleotides: TGTGCCAGCACCCAGGGCGCCTACGAGCAGTACTTC.

Comments on this clonotype: A much larger clone lies a single base off, so this may be a read error. The rearrangement joins TRBV3-1 to TRBJ1-6; D may be TRBD1 (5 bases). The V end lost 0 bases, the J end lost 10 bases, and 13 bases lay between the germline ends. The CDR3 runs 15 residues. Germline assignment: CDR1 LGHDT and CDR2 YNNKEL (reference sequence). As DNA, the CDR3 is TGTGCCAGCAGCCAAGATTGGCGGGGCAAATCACCCCTCCACTTT. Its translation is CASSQDWRGKSPLHF.

This sequence joins TRBV20-1 and TRBJ2-2, with D perhaps TRBD2 (6 bases). The germline V gene encodes CDR1 DFQATT and CDR2 SNEGSKA (reference sequence). This CDR3 comprises 16 residues. Trimming took off 0 bases at V and 1 base at J, with 12 bases between the two ends. The CDR3 DNA is TGCAGTGCTAGAGATCTCGGAGGGTGGAACACCGGGGAGCTGTTTTTT. It codes for CSARDLGGWNTGELFF.

V is TRBV7-2 and J is TRBJ2-7; either TRBD1 or TRBD2 may fit D (5 bases each). Germline V gene sequence: CDR1 SGHTA, CDR2 FQGNSA. This CDR3 spans 13 amino acids. The V end lost 3 bases, the J end lost 6 bases, and 12 bases lay between the germline ends. CDR3 nucleotides: TGTGCCAGCAGCTTCCCGGGGACCTCCGAGCAGTACTTC. It encodes CASSFPGTSEQYF.

This chain connects TRBV9 to TRBJ2-5; D possibly uses TRBD1 or TRBD2 (5 bases each). V was trimmed by 0 bases and J by 3 bases, leaving 9 bases between them. Germline V gene sequence: CDR1 SGDLS, CDR2 YYNGEE. The CDR3 has 14 amino acids. The CDR3 sequence is CASSVDLGEETQYF. CDR3 nucleotide sequence: TGTGCCAGCAGCGTAGACTTGGGGGAAGAGACCCAGTACTTC.

The genes are TRBV9 and TRBJ2-3; D possibly corresponds to TRBD2 (6 bases). Germline CDR1 and CDR2: SGDLS and YYNGEE. V was trimmed by 3 bases and J by 5 bases, leaving 13 bases between them. The CDR3 sequence is 14 residues long. The CDR3 is CASSAPGLEDTQYF. CDR3 bases: TGTGCCAGCAGCGCGCCGGGACTCGAAGATACGCAGTATTTT. The full variable domain, in which reference TRBV9 and TRBJ2-3 provide the parts outside the CDR3, is DSGVTQTPKHLITATGQRVTLRCSPRSGDLSVYWYQQSLDQGLQFLIQYYNGEERAKGNILERFSAQQFPDLHSELNLSSLELGDSALYFCASSAPGLEDTQYFGPGTRLTVL.

This clonotype was detected many times. Here the CDR3 reads CASSLMGKLSEAFF. The CDR3 nucleotides read TGTGCCAGCAGTTTGATGGGGAAACTCTCTGAAGCTTTCTTT. The V call is TRBV27, the J call TRBJ1-1; no clear D gene. Trimming left V 3 bases short and J 6 bases short, with 14 bases between. The CDR3 totals 14 residues. Germline CDR1 reads MNHEY; CDR2 reads SMNVEV (reference sequence).

The table lists this clonotype with many counts. The rearrangement links TRBV2 to TRBJ1-5; D perhaps matches TRBD1 (6 bases). Germline V gene data show CDR1 as SNHLY and CDR2 as FYNNEI. This CDR3 is 17 amino acids long. The V end lost 1 base, the J end lost 3 bases, and 16 bases lay between the germline ends. This CDR3 reads CASSEGVMGQTNQPQHF. The CDR3 bases are TGTGCCAGCAGTGAAGGGGTTATGGGACAAACCAATCAGCCCCAGCATTTT. Looking up the rest from reference TRBV2 and TRBJ1-5 gives the full variable domain: EPEVTQTPSHQVTQMGQEVILRCVPISNHLYFYWYRQILGQKVEFLVSFYNNEISEKSEIFDDQFSVERPDGSNFTLKIRSTKLEDSAMYFCASSEGVMGQTNQPQHFGDGTRLSIL.

The chain carries TRBV9 and TRBJ2-7; no clear D. This CDR3 is 13 amino acids long. From germline, CDR1 is SGDLS and CDR2 YYNGEE. Trimming stripped 5 bases from V and 3 bases from J, with 12 bases between. CDR3 DNA: TGTGCCAGCAGTCCCGGGCCTTTCTACGAGCAGTACTTC. This sequence encodes CASSPGPFYEQYF.

This clonotype was seen ten or more times. The chain is built from TRBV30 and TRBJ2-7; D not certain. Trimming left V 1 base short and J 0 bases short, with 13 bases between. The CDR3 sequence is 15 residues long. Germline V gene data show CDR1 as GTSNPN and CDR2 as SVGIG (reference sequence). In DNA, the CDR3 is TGTGCCTGGAGTGAATCGTTTGACGGCTCCTACGAGCAGTACTTC. Its protein is CAWSESFDGSYEQYF.

As regards this clonotype: This may be a read error, as it is one base from a much larger clone. The chain recombines TRBV11-2 with TRBJ2-7, with D uncertain. This CDR3 region has 13 residues. Germline CDR1 is SGHAT and CDR2 is FQNNGV. The CDR3 region is CPSSLDWGNEQYF. The CDR3 bases are TGTCCCAGCAGCTTAGACTGGGGAAACGAGCAGTACTTC.

The chain employs TRBV20-1 and TRBJ1-1; D is unresolved. V lost 1 base to trimming and J lost 10 bases, with 16 bases between them. Germline values: CDR1 DFQATT, CDR2 SNEGSKA (reference sequence). The CDR3 has 13 residues. The DNA for the CDR3 is TGCAGTGCTAGAGGGACTGCCCTTCTGGCAGCTTTCTTT. Translation: CSARGTALLAAFF.

The chain uses TRBV5-5 and TRBJ2-4; D not resolved. Germline V CDR1 and CDR2: SGHKS, YYEKEE (reference sequence). V gave up 2 bases and J gave up 5 bases, with 8 bases separating them. CDR3 length: 13 residues. CDR3 sequence reads: CASSLIRENIQYF. For the CDR3, the DNA is TGTGCCAGCAGCTTAATTCGGGAAAACATTCAGTACTTC. Full variable domain (missing parts from reference TRBV5-5 and TRBJ2-4): DAGVTQSPTHLIKTRGQQVTLRCSPISGHKSVSWYQQVLGQGPQFIFQYYEKEERGRGNFPDRFSARQFPNYSSELNVNALLLGDSALYLCASSLIRENIQYFGAGTRLSVL.

This clonotype has at least ten counts. This chain joins TRBV7-2 and TRBJ2-5; 9 bases map to TRBD2. There are 15 residues in the CDR3. Germline V gene sequence: CDR1 SGHTA, CDR2 FQGNSA. V dropped 6 bases and J dropped 5; count of bases not matched to a gene: 10. In nucleotides, the CDR3 is TGTGCCAGCAGGGAGACCGGGACTAGCCCGGAGACCCAGTACTTC. It specifies CASRETGTSPETQYF.